This T cell receptor beta chain stems from a study of T cells in Graves' hyperthyroidism and ophthalmopathy. Patients having uncontrolled infection, another autoimmune disease, pregnancy or lactation were not included. Every diagnosis used clinical symptoms, serum thyroxine and TRAb, thyroid ultrasound and orbital computed tomography. A word on this clonotype: Antigen specificity is unknown.

The investigators amplified TCR beta CDR3 regions from RNA transcripts. Carried out on the TCR CDR3, a first-round RT-PCR used the HTBI primer set. In TCRdb, the multiplex PCR reads were re-called with MiXCR into one record per CDR3 protein. The sample has around 600,000 distinct CDR3 sequences; over 40% are singletons. Study-wide results and caveats: Ophthalmopathy could be told apart from stable hyperthyroidism with a 13 V-J model. Blood held most thyroid clonotypes expanded above 0.001 frequency.

CDR1 and CDR2 from the germline V gene are SGHRS and YFSETQ. Trimming took 3 bases from V and 5 from J, leaving 17 bases between them. The CDR3 sequence is 15 residues long. The receptor comes from an adult man with Graves' disease, either hyperthyroidism or ophthalmopathy (not recorded which). Sequencing was performed on peripheral blood or thyroid tissue (not recorded which). The chain couples TRBV5-1 to TRBJ1-2; D uncertain. The CDR3 region has the DNA TGCGCCAGCAGCTGGGAGCCGGGCCAGTCATATGGCTACACCTTC. Amino acids: CASSWEPGQSYGYTF.